A selection of T cell receptor beta chains follows, all from one sample in a study of T cells in localized non-small cell lung cancer. The table came from immunoSEQ multiplex PCR; TCRdb's copy has only in-frame clones and leaves some out. The sample contains 20,000 to 25,000 clones, approximately 87% of which appear only once. The source was PBMCs, collected before any cancer treatment. Source of these receptors: a man between 40 and 70 years old with stage II squamous cell lung carcinoma. The CDR3 runs from the conserved cysteine through the conserved F or W. Some rows mark clone size as missing; the rest say once, few, many or name a class of expanded clone.

clone size	V gene	J gene	CDR3 protein
NA	TRBV5-1	TRBJ2-2	CASSFGGLAGGSNTGELFF
NA	TRBV6-6	TRBJ2-7	CASSYASGTYEQYF
once	TRBV4-1	TRBJ2-5	CASSQGLVQETQYF
NA	TRBV29-1	TRBJ1-1	CSVRQGMNTEAFF
NA	TRBV6-1	TRBJ2-1	CASSELGVVPYNEQFF
once	TRBV6-5	TRBJ2-3	CAIRPLGSDTQYF
NA	TRBV7-3	TRBJ2-7	CASSLTVDSAQYF
medium-sized	TRBV19	TRBJ1-5	CASSRAKAATSQPQHF
NA	TRBV2	TRBJ2-1	CASSWTSYEQFF
NA	TRBV10-2	TRBJ2-1	CASSDSGNEQFF
few	TRBV2	TRBJ1-4	CASRDSGWGEKLFF
NA	TRBV29-1	TRBJ1-3	CSVEGTVSGNTIYF
NA	TRBV23-1	TRBJ1-4	CASSQLRAAGGNEKLFF
NA	TRBV14	TRBJ2-1	CASSHANPGLAENNEQFF
few	TRBV7-9	TRBJ2-3	CASSLGEVGTDTQYF
NA	TRBV6-5	TRBJ2-4	CASTKWGGQDRIQYF
NA	TRBV27	TRBJ2-3	CASTGGGSHTSTDTQYF
NA	TRBV7-2	TRBJ1-4	CASSPAGTGYGKLFF
NA	TRBV10-1	TRBJ2-1	CASSDFFGGGAGNEQFF
NA	TRBV2	TRBJ2-1	CAISLSAGPTNEQFF
NA	TRBV9	TRBJ1-1	CASSVAAGMMNTEAFF
NA	TRBV10-3	TRBJ2-2	CAVTLGDTGELFF
NA	TRBV14	TRBJ2-5	CASSQALGGAETQYF
NA	TRBV7-9	TRBJ2-3	CASSLAPTGPDTQYF
once	TRBV9	TRBJ1-2	CASSRREGYTF
NA	TRBV6-5	TRBJ1-1	CASSFGQVNTEAFF
NA	TRBV19	TRBJ1-1	CASSFQTRALNTEAFF
NA	TRBV30	TRBJ2-7	CAWKRGLYEQYF
NA	TRBV6-1	TRBJ2-6	CASSVSGLGANVLTF
NA	TRBV7-2	TRBJ2-1	CASSLARSRGVKDEQFF
NA	TRBV29-1	TRBJ2-1	CSVDAGGEQFF
NA	TRBV6-9	TRBJ1-5	CASSSLTPTPNQPQHF
NA	TRBV6-1	TRBJ2-1	CASSLRTSLDEQFF
NA	TRBV5-4	TRBJ1-4	CASSPGGVNEKLFF
once	TRBV7-3	TRBJ2-3	CASSLRVSNTDTQYF
NA	TRBV28	TRBJ1-4	CASSPGQEKGATNEKLFF
NA	TRBV4-1	TRBJ2-3	CASSQDIAGAQSTQYF
NA	TRBV10-2	TRBJ2-5	CASSGLGLEETQYF
once	TRBV28	TRBJ1-4	CASTAEGEKLFF
NA	TRBV30	TRBJ1-1	CAWSVTGIGTEAFF